The 14 T cell receptor beta chains below come from one sample, sequenced in a study of T cell repertoires in cytomegalovirus infection. TCRdb called the reads again in MiXCR, with one record for every CDR3 protein. The sample records approximately 260,000 distinct CDR3 sequences, about a sixth being singletons. Sequenced sample: CD8+ T cells from PBMCs. The source is a human donor in good health (CMV status not recorded). Some clones in this sample may be carry-over from other donors' samples.

In this sample, this clonotype turned up a few times. This chain joins TRBV9 and TRBJ1-1, with TRBD1 matching over 7 bases. With 0 bases clipped from V and 3 bases from J, the junction kept 11 bases outside the gene matches. The CDR3 runs 17 residues. Germline V CDR1 and CDR2: SGDLS, YYNGEE. The CDR3 loop is CASSVALQGPPDTEAFF. The CDR3 DNA reads TGTGCCAGCAGCGTAGCGTTACAGGGGCCTCCCGACACTGAAGCTTTCTTT.

The table lists this clonotype with many counts. This sequence joins TRBV6-1 and TRBJ2-7; tentatively, D is TRBD1 (5 bases). The CDR3 loop spans 13 amino acids. V was cut by 6 bases and J by 3 bases, with 12 bases left in between. Germline CDR1 is MNHNS and CDR2 is SASEGT. The CDR3 bases are TGTGCCAGCAGCCCCTTAGGGGTCTACGAGCAGTACTTC. Protein sequence: CASSPLGVYEQYF.

This clonotype has at least ten counts. The chain is built from TRBV6-5 and TRBJ2-7; 9 bases agree with TRBD1. The ends lost 7 bases at V and 3 bases at J; junction bases unmatched: 10. The germline V gene has CDR1 MNHEY and CDR2 SVGAGI. The CDR3 contains 15 residues. The CDR3, as DNA: TGTGCCAGCAAGGCTCCGGGACAGGGACTCTACGAGCAGTACTTC. This translates into CASKAPGQGLYEQYF.

This chain links TRBV9 with TRBJ2-2, with 7 bases that match TRBD1. Germline values: CDR1 SGDLS, CDR2 YYNGEE. The ends lost 0 bases at V and 1 base at J; junction bases unmatched: 3. CDR3 length: 16 residues. The CDR3 sequence: CASSVEGALNTGELFF. Written as DNA, the CDR3 is TGTGCCAGCAGCGTAGAGGGGGCCCTGAACACCGGGGAGCTGTTTTTT.

This rearrangement joins TRBV20-1 to TRBJ1-3; D is ambiguous. V shed 0 bases and J shed 4 bases, with 13 bases lying between them. Per the germline V gene, CDR1 is DFQATT and CDR2 is SNEGSKA (reference sequence). The CDR3 consists of 15 residues. This CDR3 is CSARDVPLGGNTIYF. The DNA of the CDR3 is TGCAGTGCTAGAGATGTACCCCTTGGAGGAAACACCATATATTTT.

This clonotype was observed many times. The chain is built from TRBV7-2 and TRBJ1-5; a weak D match, TRBD1 (6 bases). In germline, CDR1 is SGHTA, CDR2 FQGNSA. The ends were cut back, 4 bases at V and 6 bases at J, with 10 bases in the middle. The CDR3 is made up of 13 amino acids. As DNA, the CDR3 is TGTGCCAGCAGCTACGGGGGCGGTCAGCCCCAGCATTTT. It codes for CASSYGGGQPQHF.

Points on this clonotype: One base away lies a much larger clone, so this may be a sequencing read error. V and J are TRBV7-9 and TRBJ2-7; TRBD2 matches 7 bases. Germline values: CDR1 SEHNR, CDR2 FQNEAQ (reference sequence). This CDR3 is 14 amino acids long. V was clipped by 4 bases and J by 2 bases; unmatched bases: 5. CDR3 coding DNA: TGTGCCAGCAGCTCCGGGGGGAAAACCTACGAGCAGTACTTC. As protein: CASSSGGKTYEQYF.

This clonotype was seen repeatedly, ten times or more. V and J are TRBV7-9 and TRBJ1-4, with D maybe TRBD1 (6 bases). V shed 4 bases and J shed 8 bases, with 14 bases lying between them. The CDR3 loop spans 14 amino acids. The germline V gene encodes CDR1 SEHNR and CDR2 FQNEAQ (reference sequence). This chain's CDR3 is CASSYEGGGEKLFF. The CDR3 region has the DNA TGTGCCAGCAGCTACGAAGGGGGAGGCGAAAAACTGTTTTTT.

The chain combines TRBV6-5 with TRBJ2-5, with D tentatively TRBD1 (6 bases). CDR1 MNHEY and CDR2 SVGAGI come from the germline V gene. V lost 5 bases to trimming and J lost 1 base, with 14 bases between them. The CDR3 runs 15 residues. The DNA of the CDR3 is TGTGCCAGCAGTACCTCGACAGGACTCCAAGAGACCCAGTACTTC. Protein: CASSTSTGLQETQYF.

In this sample, this clonotype turned up many times. The gene calls are TRBV7-6 and TRBJ2-3, with 14 positions matching TRBD2. The CDR3 runs to 16 residues. Germline V gene sequence: CDR1 SGHVS, CDR2 FNYEAQ. V lost 5 bases to trimming and J lost 3 bases; unmatched junction nucleotides: 4. The CDR3 here is CASSIGLAGGTDTQYF. The CDR3, as DNA: TGTGCCAGCAGCATCGGACTAGCGGGGGGAACAGATACGCAGTATTTT.

This clonotype has just a few counts. The chain couples TRBV6-5 to TRBJ2-5, with a tentative D call TRBD2 (5 bases). The CDR3 covers 13 residues. Trimming cost V 0 bases and J 5 bases, with 7 bases left between them. CDR1 and CDR2 (germline): MNHEY, SVGAGI. CDR3 region: CASSYSGEETQYF. CDR3 nucleotide sequence: TGTGCCAGCAGTTACTCCGGGGAGGAGACCCAGTACTTC.

A few counts support this clonotype. This rearrangement joins TRBV4-1 to TRBJ1-4; 8 bases align to TRBD1. This CDR3 is 20 amino acids long. Per the germline V gene, CDR1 is MGHRA and CDR2 is YSYEKL. Trimming cost V 0 bases and J 4 bases; bases outside gene matches: 16. CDR3 in amino acids: CASSQDSPGGGLLGNEKLFF. The DNA for the CDR3 is TGCGCCAGCAGCCAAGACAGCCCAGGGGGCGGCTTGCTGGGTAATGAAAAACTGTTTTTT.

This chain links TRBV10-3 with TRBJ2-3, with D perhaps being TRBD1 or TRBD2 (5 bases each). Deletions cut 10 bases from V and 0 bases from J, with 14 bases between. Germline values: CDR1 ENHRY, CDR2 SYGVKD. The CDR3 loop spans 14 amino acids. The CDR3, as DNA: TGTGCCAGTTCGGGACCTTCGAGCACAGATACGCAGTATTTT. Amino acid sequence: CASSGPSSTDTQYF.

Only a few counts were recorded for this clonotype. The chain links TRBV7-9 to TRBJ2-7; D gene unclear. The V end was cut by 3 bases, the J end by 2 bases, with 14 bases between. From germline, CDR1 is SEHNR and CDR2 FQNEAQ (reference sequence). The CDR3 extends over 15 amino acids. The CDR3 DNA is TGTGCCAGCAGCTTTGCCGGCCTATATCCCTACGAGCAGTACTTC. Its translation is CASSFAGLYPYEQYF. The variable domain in full, with the rest retrieved from reference TRBV7-9 and TRBJ2-7, is DTGVSQNPRHKITKRGQNVTFRCDPISEHNRLYWYRQTLGQGPEFLTYFQNEAQLEKSRLLSDRFSAERPKGSFSTLEIQRTEQGDSAMYLCASSFAGLYPYEQYFGPGTRLTVT.